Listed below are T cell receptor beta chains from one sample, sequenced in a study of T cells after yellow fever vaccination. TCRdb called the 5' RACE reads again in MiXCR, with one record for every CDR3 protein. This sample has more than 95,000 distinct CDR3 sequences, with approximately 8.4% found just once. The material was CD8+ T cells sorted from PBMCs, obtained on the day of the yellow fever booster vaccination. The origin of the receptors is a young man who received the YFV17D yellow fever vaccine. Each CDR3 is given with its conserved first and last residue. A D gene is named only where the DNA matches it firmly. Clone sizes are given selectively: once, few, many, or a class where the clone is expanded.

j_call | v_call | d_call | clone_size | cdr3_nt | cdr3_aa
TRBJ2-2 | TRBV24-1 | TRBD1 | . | TGTGCCACCAGCGGGGACAGTCCGAACACCGGGGAGCTGTTTTTT | CATSGDSPNTGELFF
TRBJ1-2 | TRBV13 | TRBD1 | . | TGTGCCAGCACCGTCGAGGGGGACAGCCCTCTAGCTAACTATGGCTACACCTTC | CASTVEGDSPLANYGYTF
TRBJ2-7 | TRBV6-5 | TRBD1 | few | TGTGCCAGCAGTTTGACAGGGGCCTACGAGCAGTACTTC | CASSLTGAYEQYF
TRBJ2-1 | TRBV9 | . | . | TGTGCCAGCAGCCCCCGTATGGGGGGAGCTAGTGGCAATGAGCAGTTCTTC | CASSPRMGGASGNEQFF
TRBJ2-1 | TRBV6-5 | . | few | TGTGCCAGCAGTTACTCGGGTGGGGGGGCCGTTGTCTACAATGAGCAGTTCTTC | CASSYSGGGAVVYNEQFF
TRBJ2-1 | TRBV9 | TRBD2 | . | TGTGCCAGCAGCGTATGGGGGACTAGCTTGGAGTATGAGCAGTTCTTC | CASSVWGTSLEYEQFF
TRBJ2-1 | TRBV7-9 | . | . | TGTGCCAGCAGCTTAGATAAGAGCTCCTACAATGAGCAGTTCTTC | CASSLDKSSYNEQFF
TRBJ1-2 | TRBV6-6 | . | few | TGTGCCAGCAGTTATCAGGACAATTATGGCTACACCTTC | CASSYQDNYGYTF
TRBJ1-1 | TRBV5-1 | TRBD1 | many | TGCGCCAGCAGCCGGACAGGGGTTGAAGCTTTCTTT | CASSRTGVEAFF
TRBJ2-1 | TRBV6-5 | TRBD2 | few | TGTGCTAGTATGGGGGGGGGGAGCTCCTACAATGAGCAGTTCTTC | CASMGGGSSYNEQFF
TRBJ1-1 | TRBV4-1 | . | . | TGCGCCAGCAGCTCACAGGGCCGGACTGAAGCTTTCTTT | CASSSQGRTEAFF
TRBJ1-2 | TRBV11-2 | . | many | TGTGCCAGCAGCTTTGGGACCCTAGGTGGCTACACCTTC | CASSFGTLGGYTF
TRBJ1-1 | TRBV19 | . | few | TGTGCCAGTAGTATTGGGTTGAGCGCCCCGGCCACTGAAGCTTTCTTT | CASSIGLSAPATEAFF
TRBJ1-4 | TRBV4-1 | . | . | TGCGCCAGCAGCCAAGGGTGGACAGTTATCGGTGAAAAACTGTTTTTT | CASSQGWTVIGEKLFF
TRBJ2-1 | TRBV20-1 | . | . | TGCAGTGCTAGAGTTCCTGGGATCCAGACTTACAATGAGCAGTTCTTC | CSARVPGIQTYNEQFF
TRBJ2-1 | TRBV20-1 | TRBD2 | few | TGCAGTGCCCACCCCGTCCTAGCGGGGGATCGGGAGCAGTTCTTC | CSAHPVLAGDREQFF
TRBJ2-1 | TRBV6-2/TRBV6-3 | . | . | TGTGCCAGCAGCACTCATTCGCATGAGCAGTTCTTC | CASSTHSHEQFF
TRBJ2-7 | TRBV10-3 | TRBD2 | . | TGTGCCATCAGTGAGTCGTCAAACGGACTAGCTTTCAACGAGCAGTACTTC | CAISESSNGLAFNEQYF
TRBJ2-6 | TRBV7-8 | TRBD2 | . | TGTGCCAGCCGGCACCGGGATTTTTTCGGGAGGTCTGGGGCCAACGTCCTGACTTTC | CASRHRDFFGRSGANVLTF
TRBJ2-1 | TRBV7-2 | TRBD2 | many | TGTGCCAGCAGCTTCCGGACTAGCGGGGGGCCAAGCTCCTACAATGAGCAGTTCTTC | CASSFRTSGGPSSYNEQFF
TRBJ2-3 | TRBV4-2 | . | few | TGTGCCAGCAGCCAAGATGCGACAGATACGCAGTATTTT | CASSQDATDTQYF
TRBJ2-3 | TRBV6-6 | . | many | TGTGCCAGCATCCACCGGCAGGTCACAGATACGCAGTATTTT | CASIHRQVTDTQYF
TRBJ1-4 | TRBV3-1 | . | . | TGTGCCAGCAGCCAAGCAGGGAGTAATGAAAAACTGTTTTTT | CASSQAGSNEKLFF
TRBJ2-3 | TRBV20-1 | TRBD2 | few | TGCAGTGCTAGAGATGGCGGTAGCGGGGGACGCGATACGCAGTATTTT | CSARDGGSGGRDTQYF
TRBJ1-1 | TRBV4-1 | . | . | TGCGCCAGCAGCCAAGACCCCGGCAGGGAAGGCCGCACTGAAGCTTTCTTT | CASSQDPGREGRTEAFF
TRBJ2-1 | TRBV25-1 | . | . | TGTGCCAGCAGTCCCCCGGGCAAGGCCAACAATGAGCAGTTCTTC | CASSPPGKANNEQFF
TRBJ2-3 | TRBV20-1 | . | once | TGCAGTGCTAGAGATTATAGGGTGGAAAAGGGAGATACGCAGTATTTT | CSARDYRVEKGDTQYF
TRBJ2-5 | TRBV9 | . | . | TGTGCCAGCAGCGTTGGTCAGGGAAGTGGTGAGACCCAGTACTTC | CASSVGQGSGETQYF
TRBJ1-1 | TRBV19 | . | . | TGTGCCAGTAGTATAACGACAGGCACTGAAGCTTTCTTT | CASSITTGTEAFF
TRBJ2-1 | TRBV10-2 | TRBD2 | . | TGCGCCAGCAGTGAGGGGACAGCGGGGGGCCTCGTCGATGAGCAGTTCTTC | CASSEGTAGGLVDEQFF
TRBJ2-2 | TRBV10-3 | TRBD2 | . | TGTGCCATCAGCGATAGCGGGGGGGCCTCGGTCACCGGGGAGCTGTTTTTT | CAISDSGGASVTGELFF
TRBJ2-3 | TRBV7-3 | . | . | TGTGCCAGCAGCTTTCCGGGGAGCACAGATACGCAGTATTTT | CASSFPGSTDTQYF
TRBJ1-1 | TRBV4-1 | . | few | TGCGCCAGCAGCCAAGGTCCAGAAGTCAGGAGCGGTGAAGCTTTCTTT | CASSQGPEVRSGEAFF
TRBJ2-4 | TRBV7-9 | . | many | TGTGCCAGCAGTTCTGATAAAAACATTCAGTACTTC | CASSSDKNIQYF
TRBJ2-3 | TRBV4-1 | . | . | TGCGCCAGCAGCCAAGTAGGAGGGAGAACAGCGCAGTATTTT | CASSQVGGRTAQYF
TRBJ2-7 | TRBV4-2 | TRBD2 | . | TGTGCCAGCAGCTCCACGATCGGGACTAGCGGTTCCTACGAGCAGTACTTC | CASSSTIGTSGSYEQYF
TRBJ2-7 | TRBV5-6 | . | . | TGTGCCAGCAGCTTTCTCCTTATCGGAGGGTCTTACGAGCAGTACTTC | CASSFLLIGGSYEQYF
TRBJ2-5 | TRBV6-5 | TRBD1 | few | TGTGCCAGCAGTTACGATACAGGGGGCAGAGAGACCCAGTACTTC | CASSYDTGGRETQYF
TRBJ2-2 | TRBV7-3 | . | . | TGTGCCAGCAGTCCAGGGTTCCCCGGGGAGCTGTTTTTT | CASSPGFPGELFF
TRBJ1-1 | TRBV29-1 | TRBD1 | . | TGCAGCGTTCTACAGGGGCGGACCACTGAAGCTTTCTTT | CSVLQGRTTEAFF
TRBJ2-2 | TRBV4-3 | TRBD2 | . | TGCGCCAGCAGCCAAGATCAGCCAGCGGGGTTGACCGGGGAGCTGTTTTTT | CASSQDQPAGLTGELFF
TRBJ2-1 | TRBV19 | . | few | TGTGCCAGTAGTATAACAGGAGGGGGTGAGCAGTTCTTC | CASSITGGGEQFF
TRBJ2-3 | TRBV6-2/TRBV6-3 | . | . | TGTGCCAGCAGTTACGATCCAGGGGTCAGCACAGATACGCAGTATTTT | CASSYDPGVSTDTQYF
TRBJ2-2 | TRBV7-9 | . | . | TGTGCCAGCAGAATAGGAGACGGGGAGCTGTTTTTT | CASRIGDGELFF
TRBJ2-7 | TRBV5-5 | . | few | TGTGCCAGCAGCTTCGCAGGATACGAGCAGTACTTC | CASSFAGYEQYF
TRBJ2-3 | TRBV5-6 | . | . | TGTGCCAGCAGCTTTACGGTAGATACGCAGTATTTT | CASSFTVDTQYF
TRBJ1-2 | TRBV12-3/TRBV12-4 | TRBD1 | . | TGTGCCAGCAGTCCCTCAGGGGGTGGGAATGGCTACACCTTC | CASSPSGGGNGYTF
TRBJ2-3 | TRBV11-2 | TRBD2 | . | TGTGCCACCAGCTTTGGAGCGGGGGGTACAGATACGCAGTATTTT | CATSFGAGGTDTQYF
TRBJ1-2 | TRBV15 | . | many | TGTGCCACCAGCAGAGACTCAGGAGAGCGGGGCTACACCTTC | CATSRDSGERGYTF
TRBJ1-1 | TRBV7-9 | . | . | TGTGCCAGCAGCCCCGTAGATAGGGGGAAGAGGGCTGAAGCTTTCTTT | CASSPVDRGKRAEAFF
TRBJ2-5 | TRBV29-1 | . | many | TGCAGCGTTGAAGATGATGGAGAGACCCAGTACTTC | CSVEDDGETQYF
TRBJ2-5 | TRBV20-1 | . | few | TGCAGTGCTAGAGAGGCAGTATGGCAAGAGACCCAGTACTTC | CSAREAVWQETQYF
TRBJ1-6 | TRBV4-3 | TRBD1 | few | TGCGCCAGCAGCCAAGATCAGACAGGGGGTGGTTCACCCCTCCACTTT | CASSQDQTGGGSPLHF
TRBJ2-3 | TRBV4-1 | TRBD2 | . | TGCGCCAGCAGCCAAGTGAGCGGGGGGACAGATACGCAGTATTTT | CASSQVSGGTDTQYF
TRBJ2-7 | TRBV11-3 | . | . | TGTGCCAGCAGCTTAGCTCGACCGATTTACGAGCAGTACTTC | CASSLARPIYEQYF
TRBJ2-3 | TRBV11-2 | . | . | TGTGCCAGCAGTCATCCCGGCAGGGCAGATACGCAGTATTTT | CASSHPGRADTQYF